This T cell receptor (beta chain) derives from a study of T cell responses to AZD1222 COVID-19 vaccine. The wider study: Second-dose groups at about 4 or about 12 weeks were pooled.

CDR3 length: 17 amino acids. Trimming at V came to 0 bases and at J to 2 bases, leaving 9 bases not matched to a gene. Germline CDR1 is SGHRS and CDR2 is YFSETQ. The study's findings and limits: When two AZD1222 doses had been given, Spike-specific TCR breadth and depth rose. The study found vaccine-associated CD4 TCRs spanning spike, dominant at 160-218 and 743-854.

Some clones are missing from TCRdb's copy, which holds only in-frame ones; the method was immunoSEQ multiplex PCR. The repertoire holds roughly 120,000 clones, with approximately 83% as singletons. As regards this clone: Its matching antigen is unknown.

The source was peripheral blood, collected on day 0 of AZD1222 vaccination. The source is an adult in good health. The chain links TRBV5-1 to TRBJ2-7; TRBD2 agrees at 9 bases. The CDR3 region has the DNA TGCGCCAGCAGCTTGGCCCCCGCGGGAGGGAAAGCCTACGAGCAGTACTTC. Encoded protein: CASSLAPAGGKAYEQYF.